This T cell receptor (beta chain) was profiled in a study of vaccination effects on CD4 cells after COVID-19. This clone was detected only a few times. Antigen unknown. Antigen-specific CD4+ T cells expanded by the ViraFEST assay with viral peptide pools were then sequenced. Subsequent to less than eleven days of culture, CD4+ T cells were isolated. Subjects were given two BNT162b2 or mRNA-1273 vaccine doses. TCRdb's table, derived via immunoSEQ multiplex PCR, lists solely in-frame clones and lacks some. The data hold around 69,000 clones, with 74% observed a single time. Per germline, CDR1 KGHDR and CDR2 SFDVKD. The V and J ends lost 0 bases and 4 bases respectively, with 2 bases between them. The CDR3 runs to 12 residues.

The chain employs TRBV24-1 and TRBJ1-1, with D hard to call. The clonotype was recovered from a human donor who received a COVID-19 vaccine. Sequencing was performed on CD4+ T cells from PBMCs cultured with HCoV-229E spike peptides, taken after COVID-19 vaccination. The CDR3 DNA is TGTGCCACCAGTGATTTGGGCACTGAAGCTTTCTTT. This translates into CATSDLGTEAFF.